This T cell receptor beta chain stems from a study of blood T cell repertoires in COVID-19. V dropped 5 bases and J dropped 0 bases, with 18 bases sitting between them. The CDR3 has 17 residues. Germline V gene lookup returns CDR1 SGHTA and CDR2 FQGTGA. Assay: immunoSEQ multiplex PCR; the TCRdb copy retains only in-frame clones and omits some. The sample comprises 50,000 to 75,000 clones, around 77% of which are singletons, and 20% to 25% rests with the top ten. The TCR comes from a man at least 80 years old with active or convalescent COVID-19. The chain links TRBV7-3 to TRBJ2-3; D gene uncertain. The sample consisted of peripheral blood. The CDR3 coding sequence is TGTGCCAGCAGCCCCCGTGTTGCTACCCTTAGCACAGATACGCAGTATTTT. It yields the protein CASSPRVATLSTDTQYF.